This T cell receptor (beta chain) derives from a study of CD8+ T cells in alopecia areata. Study summary: Once tofacitinib had been taken for 6 to 18 months, 6 months off drug followed.

Study-wide results and limits: Affected lesional scalp, above all in alopecia totalis/universalis, was more clonal than normal scalp.

On this clone: Its antigen is unknown.

Extracted from the samples, RNA was reverse transcribed into cDNA to serve as the sequencing template. Sequenced by immunoSEQ multiplex PCR; TCRdb stores in-frame clones only, minus some. Found here are under 350,000 clones, more than 45% of them singletons; the top ten hold more than 1.5%. As for treatment: oral pan-JAK inhibitor, 5-10 mg twice daily. PBMCs served as the source from which CD4+ and CD8+ T cells were sorted. The V gene lost 6 bases and the J gene lost 3 bases, with 7 bases spanning the gap. Germline values: CDR1 MGHDK, CDR2 SYGVNS. The CDR3 length is 12 residues. Material: CD4+ T cells sorted from blood, obtained at week 24, from a patient treated with tofacitinib. This sequence joins TRBV25-1 and TRBJ2-3; no clear D gene. The clonotype comes from a human donor with alopecia areata. CDR3 sequence reads: CASRDRTDTQYF. The CDR3 DNA is TGTGCCAGCAGAGATCGAACAGATACGCAGTATTTT.